This T cell receptor (beta chain) was captured by sequencing in a study of T cells in Graves' hyperthyroidism and ophthalmopathy. Overall study context: Initial diagnosis, before any treatment, was when peripheral blood was collected.

RNA transcripts served as the template for amplifying TCR beta CDR3 regions. RT-PCR in the first round (using the HTBI primer set) targeted the TCR CDR3. From the multiplex PCR reads, TCRdb called clonotypes with MiXCR, one entry per CDR3 protein. The data contain fewer than 350,000 distinct CDR3 sequences, 21% of them singletons. This clonotype was detected ten times or more. V lost 1 base, J lost 1 base, and 3 bases stayed unmatched. This CDR3 is built from 15 residues. Germline CDR1 reads SGHTA; CDR2 reads FQGNSA. This chain links TRBV7-2 with TRBJ2-5; 7 bases are shared with TRBD2. Material for sequencing was blood. The clonotype originates from a woman aged 50 to 65 with Graves' hyperthyroidism. The CDR3 DNA reads TGTGCCAGCAGCTTAGATCTAGCGGTCCAAGAGACCCAGTACTTC. Its translation is CASSLDLAVQETQYF.